A selection of T cell receptor beta chains follows, all from one sample in a study of T-cell reconstitution after alpha-beta-depleted transplantation in children. One entry per CDR3 protein, called by TCRdb with MiXCR from the PCR reads. The sample yields fewer than 750,000 distinct CDR3 sequences, 27% seen once. This specimen consisted of PBMCs, obtained before TCRalphabeta/CD19-depleted stem cell transplant. The receptors here all came from a boy younger than two with Wiskott-Aldrich syndrome, due to receive a stem cell transplant. Each CDR3 is given with its conserved first and last residue. Each record gives: clone size, V gene, J gene, D gene, CDR3 protein, CDR3 DNA. A D gene is named only where the DNA matches it firmly. The size entry is marked missing in some rows and otherwise reads once, few, many or a size class.

size: -
V: TRBV7-8
J: TRBJ2-3
D: TRBD2
CDR3: CASSSPPGRGYYTDTQYF
DNA: TGTGCCAGCAGCTCCCCCCCAGGGCGGGGGTACTACACAGATACGCAGTATTTT

size: few
V: TRBV12-3/TRBV12-4
J: TRBJ2-1
D: TRBD2
CDR3: CASNRRLAGDGGQFF
DNA: TGTGCCAGCAACCGAAGACTAGCGGGAGATGGGGGACAGTTCTTC

size: -
V: TRBV24-1
J: TRBJ2-1
D: -
CDR3: CATSESGLYGDNEQFF
DNA: TGTGCCACCAGTGAGTCGGGGCTATACGGGGACAATGAGCAGTTCTTC

size: -
V: TRBV7-9
J: TRBJ1-6
D: TRBD1
CDR3: CASSLATGPGSPLHF
DNA: TGTGCCAGCAGCTTAGCGACAGGGCCCGGTTCACCCCTCCACTTT

size: -
V: TRBV15
J: TRBJ2-1
D: -
CDR3: CATSRVNEQFF
DNA: TGTGCCACCAGCAGAGTTAATGAGCAGTTCTTC

size: -
V: TRBV5-1
J: TRBJ1-1
D: -
CDR3: CASSSSDSLRTFMNTEAFF
DNA: TGCGCCAGCAGCTCGTCGGACAGCCTTCGAACCTTCATGAACACTGAAGCTTTCTTT

size: -
V: TRBV20-1
J: TRBJ2-1
D: -
CDR3: CSASDLSSEQFF
DNA: TGCAGTGCTAGCGACCTTAGTAGCGAGCAGTTCTTC

size: once
V: TRBV20-1
J: TRBJ2-1
D: -
CDR3: CSASFFDNEQFF
DNA: TGCAGTGCTAGCTTCTTTGACAATGAGCAGTTCTTC

size: -
V: TRBV12-3/TRBV12-4
J: TRBJ2-2
D: -
CDR3: CASSLVRYTGELFF
DNA: TGTGCCAGCAGTTTAGTCAGATACACCGGGGAGCTGTTTTTT

size: -
V: TRBV5-1
J: TRBJ2-1
D: -
CDR3: CASSFLERGDEQFF
DNA: TGCGCCAGCAGCTTCTTAGAGCGAGGTGATGAGCAGTTCTTC

size: -
V: TRBV15
J: TRBJ2-7
D: -
CDR3: CATSRDIGQRRDEQYF
DNA: TGTGCCACCAGCAGAGATATCGGCCAGCGCCGTGATGAGCAGTACTTC

size: -
V: TRBV28
J: TRBJ2-6
D: TRBD1
CDR3: CASAEDRLHSGANVLTF
DNA: TGTGCCAGCGCCGAGGACAGGTTACACTCTGGGGCCAACGTCCTGACTTTC

size: -
V: TRBV28
J: TRBJ1-4
D: TRBD1
CDR3: CASSTGGQTNEKLFF
DNA: TGTGCCAGCAGCACCGGGGGACAGACTAATGAAAAACTGTTTTTT

size: few
V: TRBV12-3/TRBV12-4
J: TRBJ2-5
D: -
CDR3: CASSFQRTGPQYF
DNA: TGTGCCAGCAGTTTTCAGAGAACTGGGCCCCAGTACTTC

size: few
V: TRBV10-3
J: TRBJ2-5
D: -
CDR3: CAISVLGETQYF
DNA: TGTGCCATCAGTGTGTTGGGGGAGACCCAGTACTTC

size: -
V: TRBV6-1
J: TRBJ2-7
D: TRBD2
CDR3: CASRGLAGAHEQYF
DNA: TGTGCCAGCAGAGGACTAGCGGGAGCCCACGAGCAGTACTTC

size: few
V: TRBV5-1
J: TRBJ2-7
D: TRBD1
CDR3: CASSLGTGHSSYEQYF
DNA: TGCGCCAGCAGCCTCGGGACAGGGCACTCCTCCTACGAGCAGTACTTC

size: -
V: TRBV7-8
J: TRBJ2-7
D: -
CDR3: CASSADRTFSYEQYF
DNA: TGTGCCAGCAGCGCTGACAGGACATTCTCCTACGAGCAGTACTTC

size: -
V: TRBV5-1
J: TRBJ2-7
D: -
CDR3: CASSLGRTSEYEQYF
DNA: TGCGCCAGCAGCTTGGGGAGGACGTCGGAGTACGAGCAGTACTTC

size: -
V: TRBV5-5
J: TRBJ2-1
D: -
CDR3: CASSSAVGSYNEQFF
DNA: TGTGCCAGCAGCTCAGCCGTAGGCTCCTACAATGAGCAGTTCTTC

size: -
V: TRBV27
J: TRBJ2-1
D: -
CDR3: CASSPPGPLGPLNEQFF
DNA: TGTGCCAGCAGTCCCCCGGGCCCGCTGGGCCCCCTCAATGAGCAGTTCTTC

size: -
V: TRBV10-3
J: TRBJ2-2
D: TRBD2
CDR3: CAIRTSGDSGELFF
DNA: TGTGCCATCAGGACTAGCGGGGACTCCGGGGAGCTGTTTTTT

size: -
V: TRBV5-6
J: TRBJ2-1
D: -
CDR3: CASSLYKAAGYNEQFF
DNA: TGTGCCAGCAGCTTGTACAAAGCAGCGGGTTACAATGAGCAGTTCTTC

size: few
V: TRBV20-1
J: TRBJ2-7
D: TRBD2
CDR3: CSARVTSGRGYYEQYF
DNA: TGCAGTGCTAGAGTGACTAGCGGGAGAGGTTACTACGAGCAGTACTTC

size: few
V: TRBV7-6
J: TRBJ2-3
D: TRBD2
CDR3: CASSLRGSGQSTDTQYF
DNA: TGTGCCAGCAGCTTACGGGGTAGCGGGCAAAGCACAGATACGCAGTATTTT

size: -
V: TRBV6-1
J: TRBJ2-5
D: -
CDR3: CASGGQAGAQETQYF
DNA: TGTGCCAGCGGGGGTCAAGCGGGTGCACAAGAGACCCAGTACTTC

size: -
V: TRBV7-9
J: TRBJ1-2
D: TRBD1
CDR3: CASRKTGKGVTNYGYTF
DNA: TGTGCCAGCAGGAAGACAGGGAAGGGGGTTACTAACTATGGCTACACCTTC

size: -
V: TRBV9
J: TRBJ2-1
D: -
CDR3: CASSVVGGFNEQFF
DNA: TGTGCCAGCAGCGTAGTAGGAGGGTTCAATGAGCAGTTCTTC

size: once
V: TRBV27
J: TRBJ2-4
D: -
CDR3: CASSLFSKLGTASMYF
DNA: TGTGCCAGCAGTTTATTTAGTAAGCTAGGAACAGCAAGTATGTACTTC

size: -
V: TRBV29-1
J: TRBJ2-1
D: -
CDR3: CSGSVLRSYNEQFF
DNA: TGCAGCGGTTCAGTGCTTAGGTCCTACAATGAGCAGTTCTTC

size: few
V: TRBV5-1
J: TRBJ2-3
D: TRBD1
CDR3: CASSLLRRDRGGDTQYF
DNA: TGCGCCAGCAGCTTGCTCCGCCGGGACAGGGGAGGAGATACGCAGTATTTT

size: few
V: TRBV4-2
J: TRBJ2-1
D: -
CDR3: CASSQVDSYNEQFF
DNA: TGTGCCAGCAGCCAAGTAGACAGCTACAATGAGCAGTTCTTC

size: -
V: TRBV4-2
J: TRBJ1-2
D: -
CDR3: CASSPPTANYGYTF
DNA: TGTGCCAGCAGCCCTCCGACAGCGAACTATGGCTACACCTTC

size: -
V: TRBV28
J: TRBJ2-7
D: TRBD2
CDR3: CASTKGGGRHNEQYF
DNA: TGTGCCAGCACCAAGGGCGGGGGGCGGCACAACGAGCAGTACTTC

size: -
V: TRBV5-5
J: TRBJ1-2
D: -
CDR3: CASSLGSREHYGYTF
DNA: TGTGCCAGCAGCTTGGGCTCTAGGGAGCACTATGGCTACACCTTC

size: -
V: TRBV20-1
J: TRBJ2-1
D: TRBD2
CDR3: CSARDGKGRLAGGSDEQFF
DNA: TGCAGTGCTAGAGATGGGAAGGGTCGACTAGCGGGAGGGTCCGATGAGCAGTTCTTC

size: -
V: TRBV7-2
J: TRBJ2-7
D: -
CDR3: CASSLYGQGTYEQYF
DNA: TGTGCCAGCAGCCTTTATGGGCAGGGGACCTACGAGCAGTACTTC

size: -
V: TRBV20-1
J: TRBJ2-4
D: TRBD2
CDR3: CSAYLGGGASNIQYF
DNA: TGCAGTGCTTATCTCGGGGGGGGAGCGTCAAACATTCAGTACTTC

size: -
V: TRBV6-4
J: TRBJ1-3
D: TRBD1
CDR3: CASSDLGQGDGNTIYF
DNA: TGTGCCAGCAGTGACCTGGGACAGGGGGACGGAAACACCATATATTTT

size: few
V: TRBV12-3/TRBV12-4
J: TRBJ2-1
D: TRBD2
CDR3: CASSRTSGSRYEQFF
DNA: TGTGCCAGCAGTAGGACTAGCGGGAGTAGGTATGAGCAGTTCTTC

size: -
V: TRBV10-3
J: TRBJ2-3
D: TRBD2
CDR3: CAINEREATDTQYF
DNA: TGTGCCATCAACGAGCGGGAGGCCACAGATACGCAGTATTTT

size: once
V: TRBV5-5
J: TRBJ2-1
D: -
CDR3: CASSSDFTLSYNEQFF
DNA: TGTGCCAGCAGTTCGGACTTCACTCTATCCTACAATGAGCAGTTCTTC

size: -
V: TRBV12-3/TRBV12-4
J: TRBJ1-5
D: TRBD1
CDR3: CASSVTGFSNQPQHF
DNA: TGTGCCAGCAGTGTGACAGGGTTTAGCAATCAGCCCCAGCATTTT

size: few
V: TRBV6-5
J: TRBJ1-6
D: TRBD1
CDR3: CASRKQGRTLHF
DNA: TGTGCCAGCAGAAAACAGGGGCGCACCCTCCACTTT

size: few
V: TRBV3-1
J: TRBJ2-5
D: TRBD2
CDR3: CASSPTGTSGIGETQYF
DNA: TGTGCCAGCAGCCCCACCGGGACTAGCGGGATAGGGGAGACCCAGTACTTC

size: few
V: TRBV5-1
J: TRBJ2-1
D: -
CDR3: CASSQLYNEQFF
DNA: TGCGCCAGCAGCCAACTGTACAATGAGCAGTTCTTC

size: few
V: TRBV12-3/TRBV12-4
J: TRBJ2-2
D: -
CDR3: CASSLGAGLNTGELFF
DNA: TGTGCCAGCAGTTTAGGCGCGGGGTTGAACACCGGGGAGCTGTTTTTT

size: -
V: TRBV20-1
J: TRBJ2-2
D: -
CDR3: CSARDTRTPNTGELFF
DNA: TGCAGTGCTAGAGATACTAGGACCCCGAACACCGGGGAGCTGTTTTTT

size: -
V: TRBV15
J: TRBJ1-1
D: -
CDR3: CATSPGVEASAEAFF
DNA: TGTGCCACCAGCCCCGGTGTTGAGGCGTCGGCCGAAGCTTTCTTT

size: -
V: TRBV4-2
J: TRBJ2-2
D: -
CDR3: CASSQGGLAPNTGELFF
DNA: TGTGCCAGCAGCCAAGGGGGTCTAGCCCCGAACACCGGGGAGCTGTTTTTT

size: -
V: TRBV20-1
J: TRBJ2-6
D: TRBD1
CDR3: CSAGQGGSGANVLTF
DNA: TGCAGTGCTGGACAGGGGGGGTCTGGGGCCAACGTCCTGACTTTC

size: -
V: TRBV27
J: TRBJ2-7
D: -
CDR3: CASSLQGRGTYEQYF
DNA: TGTGCCAGCAGCCTACAGGGTAGGGGAACCTACGAGCAGTACTTC

size: few
V: TRBV29-1
J: TRBJ1-2
D: TRBD1
CDR3: CSGLGQYGYTF
DNA: TGCAGCGGGTTGGGACAGTATGGCTACACCTTC